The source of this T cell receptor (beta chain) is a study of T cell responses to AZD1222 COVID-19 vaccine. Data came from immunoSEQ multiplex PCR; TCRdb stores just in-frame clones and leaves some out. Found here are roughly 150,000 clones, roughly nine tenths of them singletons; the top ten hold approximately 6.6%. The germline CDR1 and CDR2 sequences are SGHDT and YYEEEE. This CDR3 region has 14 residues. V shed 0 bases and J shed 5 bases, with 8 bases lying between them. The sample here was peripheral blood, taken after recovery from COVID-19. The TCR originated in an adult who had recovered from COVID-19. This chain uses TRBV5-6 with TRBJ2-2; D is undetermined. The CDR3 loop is CASSLVQLTGELFF. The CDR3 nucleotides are TGTGCCAGCAGCTTGGTCCAGCTTACCGGGGAGCTGTTTTTT.